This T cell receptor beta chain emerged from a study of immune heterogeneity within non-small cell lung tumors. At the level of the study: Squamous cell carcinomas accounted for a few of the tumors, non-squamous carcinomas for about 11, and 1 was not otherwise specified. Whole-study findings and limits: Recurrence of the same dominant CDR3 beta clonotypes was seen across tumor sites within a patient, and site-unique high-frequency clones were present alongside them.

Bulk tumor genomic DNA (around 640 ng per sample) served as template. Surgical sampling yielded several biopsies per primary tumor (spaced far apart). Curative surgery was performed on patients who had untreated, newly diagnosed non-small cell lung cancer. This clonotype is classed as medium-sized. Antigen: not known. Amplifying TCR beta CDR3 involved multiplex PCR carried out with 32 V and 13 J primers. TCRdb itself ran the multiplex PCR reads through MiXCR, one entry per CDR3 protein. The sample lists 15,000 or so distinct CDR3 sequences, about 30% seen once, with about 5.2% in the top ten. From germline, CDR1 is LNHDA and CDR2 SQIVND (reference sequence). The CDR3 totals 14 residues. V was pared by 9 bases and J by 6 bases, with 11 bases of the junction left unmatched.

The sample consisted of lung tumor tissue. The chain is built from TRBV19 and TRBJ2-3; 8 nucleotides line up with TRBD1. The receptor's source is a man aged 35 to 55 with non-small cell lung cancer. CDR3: CASRDRGRADTQYF. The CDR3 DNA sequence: TGTGCCAGCAGAGACAGGGGACGGGCGGATACGCAGTATTTT.